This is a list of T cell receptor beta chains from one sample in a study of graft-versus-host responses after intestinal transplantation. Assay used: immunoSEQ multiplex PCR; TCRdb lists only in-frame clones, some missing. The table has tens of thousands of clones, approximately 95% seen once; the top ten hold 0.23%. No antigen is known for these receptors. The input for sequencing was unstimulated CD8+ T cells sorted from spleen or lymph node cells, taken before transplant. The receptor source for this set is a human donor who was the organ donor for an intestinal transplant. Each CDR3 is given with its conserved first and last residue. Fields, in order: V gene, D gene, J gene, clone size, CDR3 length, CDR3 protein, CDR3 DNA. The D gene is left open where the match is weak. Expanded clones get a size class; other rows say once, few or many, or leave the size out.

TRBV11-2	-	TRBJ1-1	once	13	CASSLGRNTEAFF	TGTGCCAGCAGTTTAGGACGGAACACTGAAGCTTTCTTT
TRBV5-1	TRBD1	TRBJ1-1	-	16	CASSLIDGTGHTEAFF	TGCGCCAGCAGCTTGATCGACGGGACAGGGCACACTGAAGCTTTCTTT
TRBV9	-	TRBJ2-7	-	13	CASSVLPAYEQYF	TGTGCCAGCAGCGTCTTGCCAGCCTACGAGCAGTACTTC
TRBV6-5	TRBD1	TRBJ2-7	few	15	CASSYSAGQGYEQYF	TGTGCCAGCAGTTACTCGGCGGGACAGGGCTACGAGCAGTACTTC
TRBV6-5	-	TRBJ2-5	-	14	CASSLPGGSETQYF	TGTGCCAGCAGTCTCCCAGGAGGATCAGAGACCCAGTACTTC
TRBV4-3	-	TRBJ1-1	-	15	CASSQDRDRYTEAFF	TGCGCCAGCAGCCAAGATCGCGACCGATACACTGAAGCTTTCTTT
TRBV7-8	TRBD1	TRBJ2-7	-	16	CASSTYTGVSSYEQYF	TGTGCCAGCAGCACATACACAGGGGTGAGCTCCTACGAGCAGTACTTC
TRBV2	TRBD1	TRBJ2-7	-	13	CARGTGASLEQYF	TGTGCCAGGGGGACAGGGGCCTCTTTGGAGCAGTACTTC
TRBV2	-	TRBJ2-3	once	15	CASSEARGWADTQYF	TGTGCCAGCAGTGAAGCGAGGGGGTGGGCAGATACGCAGTATTTT
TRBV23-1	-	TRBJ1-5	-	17	CASSQLSVGRFNQPQHF	TGCGCCAGCAGTCAATTATCTGTTGGCAGGTTCAATCAGCCCCAGCATTTT
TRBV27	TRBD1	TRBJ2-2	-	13	CASRGTGTGELFF	TGTGCCAGCAGGGGGACAGGCACCGGGGAGCTGTTTTTT
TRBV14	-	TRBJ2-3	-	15	CASSPREGARDTQYF	TGTGCCAGCAGCCCCCGGGAGGGGGCGAGAGATACGCAGTATTTT
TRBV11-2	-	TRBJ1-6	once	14	CASSLDGYNSPLHF	TGTGCCAGCAGCTTAGACGGGTATAATTCACCCCTCCACTTT
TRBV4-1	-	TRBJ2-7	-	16	CASSQDGTQFGYEQYF	TGCGCCAGCAGCCAAGATGGGACTCAATTTGGGTACGAGCAGTACTTC
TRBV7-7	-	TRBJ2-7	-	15	CASSLGPGSVNEQYF	TGTGCCAGCAGCTTAGGTCCGGGGTCGGTCAACGAGCAGTACTTC
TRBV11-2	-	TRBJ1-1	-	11	CASSLGEIAFF	TGTGCCAGCAGCTTAGGGGAGATAGCTTTCTTT
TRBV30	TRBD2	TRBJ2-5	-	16	CAWSYGLAGGQETQYF	TGTGCCTGGAGTTACGGACTAGCGGGGGGACAAGAGACCCAGTACTTC
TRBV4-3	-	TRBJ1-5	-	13	CASSPDGAKPQHF	TGCGCCAGCAGCCCCGATGGGGCGAAGCCCCAGCATTTT
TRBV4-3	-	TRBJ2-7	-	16	CASSQGIGTVSYEQYF	TGCGCCAGCAGCCAGGGTATCGGGACGGTCTCCTACGAGCAGTACTTC
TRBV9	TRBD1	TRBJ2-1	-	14	CASSGRQGGHEQFF	TGTGCCAGCAGCGGAAGACAGGGTGGCCATGAGCAGTTCTTC
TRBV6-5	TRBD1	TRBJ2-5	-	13	CASTGTVWGTQYF	TGTGCCAGCACCGGGACAGTCTGGGGCACCCAGTACTTC
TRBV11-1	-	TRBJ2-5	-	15	CASSLDPGVEETQYF	TGTGCCAGCAGCTTAGACCCAGGGGTGGAGGAGACCCAGTACTTC
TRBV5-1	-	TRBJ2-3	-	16	CASSPETNFYTDTQYF	TGCGCCAGCAGCCCGGAAACAAATTTTTACACAGATACGCAGTATTTT
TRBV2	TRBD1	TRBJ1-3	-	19	CASRGRDRVFMATSTEQYF	TGTGCCAGCAGAGGAAGGGACAGGGTTTTTATGGCCACTTCCACTGAGCAATATTTT